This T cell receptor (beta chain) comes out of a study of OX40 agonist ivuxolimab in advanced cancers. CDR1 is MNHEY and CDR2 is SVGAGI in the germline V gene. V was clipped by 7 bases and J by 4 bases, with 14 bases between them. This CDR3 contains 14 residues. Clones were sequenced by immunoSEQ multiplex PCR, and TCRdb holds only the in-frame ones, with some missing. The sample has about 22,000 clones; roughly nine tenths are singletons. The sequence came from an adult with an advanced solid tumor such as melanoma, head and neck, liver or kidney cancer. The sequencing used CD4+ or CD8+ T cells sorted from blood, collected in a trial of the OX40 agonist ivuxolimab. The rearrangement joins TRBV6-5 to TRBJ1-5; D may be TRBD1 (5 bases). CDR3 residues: CASTPGGINQPQHF. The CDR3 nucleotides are TGTGCCAGCACTCCGGGGGGGATTAATCAGCCCCAGCATTTT.